The 18 T cell receptor beta chains below come from one sample, sequenced in a study of CD4+ T cells in melanoma. The protocol was immunoSEQ multiplex PCR, while the TCRdb copy is restricted to in-frame clones and leaves out a portion. The data contain over 8,000 clones, approximately 71% of them singletons. Material: cells from a culture (not recorded whether cultured in vitro). These receptors were obtained from a human donor with melanoma.

The rearrangement uses TRBV27 and TRBJ1-2; no reliable D call. Trimming removed 6 bases at V and 4 bases at J, with 21 bases between. The germline V gene has CDR1 MNHEY and CDR2 SMNVEV (reference sequence). The CDR3 contains 16 residues. CDR3 protein: CASSPREGNVGYGYTF. The CDR3 coding sequence is TGTGCCAGCAGCCCCCGGGAGGGTAATGTCGGCTATGGCTACACCTTC.

The CDR3 protein is CASSSQGAMNTEAFF. CDR3 DNA sequence: TGTGCCAGCAGCTCTCAGGGGGCCATGAACACTGAAGCTTTCTTT. The chain joins TRBV7-9 to TRBJ1-1; 8 bases match TRBD1. CDR1 SEHNR and CDR2 FQNEAQ come from the germline V gene (reference sequence). The CDR3 runs 15 residues. V shed 4 bases, J shed 0 bases, and the junction held 4 bases outside the gene matches. Drawing the rest from reference TRBV7-9 and TRBJ1-1, the complete variable domain is DTGVSQNPRHKITKRGQNVTFRCDPISEHNRLYWYRQTLGQGPEFLTYFQNEAQLEKSRLLSDRFSAERPKGSFSTLEIQRTEQGDSAMYLCASSSQGAMNTEAFFGQGTRLTVV.

V gene TRBV4-2 combines with J gene TRBJ2-3; TRBD1 matches at 10 bases. V lost 5 bases and J lost 4; bases outside the gene matches: 6. CDR1 is LGHNA and CDR2 is YNFKEQ in the germline V gene. The length of the CDR3 is 15 residues. In DNA form, the CDR3 reads TGTGCCAGCAGCTTTGGGACAGGGGTCTCAGATACGCAGTATTTT. Its protein is CASSFGTGVSDTQYF.

The chain recombines TRBV18 with TRBJ2-1; the match to TRBD2 covers 12 bases. The CDR3 loop spans 18 amino acids. The junction had 9 bases not matched to a gene; V was cut back by 0 bases and J by 6 bases. Germline values: CDR1 KGHSH, CDR2 LQKENI. The CDR3 loop is CASSPPIWTSGVVNEQFF. The CDR3 coding sequence is TGTGCCAGCTCACCACCAATCTGGACTAGCGGGGTGGTCAATGAGCAGTTCTTC.

This clone has more than one count but fewer than ten. V usage is TRBV6-1 and J usage is TRBJ2-3; tentative D call: TRBD2 (6 bases). CDR1 MNHNS and CDR2 SASEGT come from the germline V gene. The CDR3 covers 14 residues. CDR3 DNA: TGTGCATCCAGCCGGGACTTCCTTAGCATTGAGCAGTATTTT. Protein product: CASSRDFLSIEQYF.

This clone qualifies as medium-sized. The J gene is TRBJ2-1, the V gene TRBV2; TRBD1 might be the D (5 bases). Deletions cut 3 bases from V and 1 base from J, with 7 bases between. The CDR3 spans 14 residues. Germline values: CDR1 SNHLY, CDR2 FYNNEI. The CDR3 nucleotides read TGTGCCAGCAGTGATTCAGGGTCCTACAATGAGCAGTTCTTC. The encoded protein is CASSDSGSYNEQFF.

The chain uses TRBV7-9 and TRBJ2-3, with TRBD2 matching 8 bases. The CDR3 length is 14 residues. V shed 5 bases, J shed 4 bases, and the junction held 5 bases outside the gene matches. CDR1 is SEHNR and CDR2 is FQNEAQ in the germline V gene (reference sequence). CDR3 coding DNA: TGTGCCAGCAGCCCAAGCGGGGGTCCAGATACGCAGTATTTT. It translates to CASSPSGGPDTQYF.

This chain uses TRBV11-2 with TRBJ1-1; a weak D match, TRBD1 (5 bases). This CDR3 is 14 amino acids long. Per the germline V gene, CDR1 is SGHAT and CDR2 is FQNNGV. The V gene lost 5 bases and the J gene lost 0 bases, with 10 bases spanning the gap. The CDR3 spells CASSPGRMNTEAFF. In nucleotides, the CDR3 is TGTGCCAGCAGCCCGGGACGGATGAACACTGAAGCTTTCTTT.

This chain links TRBV27 with TRBJ1-2, with D perhaps matching TRBD1 (5 bases). The germline V gene has CDR1 MNHEY and CDR2 SMNVEV (reference sequence). The germline V and J ends were trimmed by 2 bases and 2 bases, with 18 bases remaining between them. The CDR3 consists of 17 residues. The CDR3 nucleotides are TGTGCCAGCAGTTTAATGGGGGGAACCTGGACAAACTATGGCTACACCTTC. It specifies CASSLMGGTWTNYGYTF.

This clone was counted only a few times. The chain recombines TRBV30 with TRBJ1-1; no firm D call. V gave up 4 bases and J gave up 5 bases, with 8 bases separating them. The length of the CDR3 is 11 residues. Germline CDR1 reads GTSNPN; CDR2 reads SVGIG (reference sequence). This CDR3 is CAWTRWTEAFF. CDR3 nucleotides: TGTGCCTGGACCCGGTGGACTGAAGCTTTCTTT.

The chain carries TRBV28 and TRBJ2-7, with D unclear. Trimming removed 5 bases at V and 6 bases at J, with 20 bases between. The CDR3 covers 15 residues. Germline lookup yields CDR1 MDHEN and CDR2 SYDVKM. The CDR3 is CASSDGSSSSLEQYF. The CDR3 bases are TGTGCCAGCAGTGATGGTTCCTCGAGCTCTCTCGAGCAGTACTTC. Full variable domain (remainder filled in from reference TRBV28 and TRBJ2-7): DVKVTQSSRYLVKRTGEKVFLECVQDMDHENMFWYRQDPGLGLRLIYFSYDVKMKEKGDIPEGYSVSREKKERFSLILESASTNQTSMYLCASSDGSSSSLEQYFGPGTRLTVT.

The chain links TRBV7-9 to TRBJ1-3; D gene ambiguous. Germline V gene sequence: CDR1 SEHNR, CDR2 FQNEAQ (reference sequence). This CDR3 region has 14 residues. The V end was cut by 4 bases, the J end by 1 base, with 8 bases between. The CDR3 loop is CASSSAQSGNTIYF. The CDR3 DNA sequence: TGTGCCAGCAGCTCGGCCCAATCTGGAAACACCATATATTTT.

V gene TRBV6-6 combines with J gene TRBJ1-2, with no clear D. This CDR3 has 14 amino acids. Germline V gives CDR1 MNHNY, CDR2 SVGAGI (reference sequence). V lost 4 bases and J lost 8, with 17 bases in between. CDR3 DNA: TGTGCCAGCAGTTCCTCGGCGCAGGCGGGCGGCTACACCTTC. Its protein is CASSSSAQAGGYTF.

This clone was recorded only once. The chain couples TRBV28 to TRBJ2-3; 14 nucleotides agree with TRBD2. The CDR3 contains 17 residues. Germline assignment: CDR1 MDHEN and CDR2 SYDVKM. Losses at the gene ends were 4 bases for V and 4 bases for J; bases not matched to a gene: 7. The CDR3 sequence: CASSSGTSGGTADTQYF. In DNA form, the CDR3 reads TGTGCCAGCAGTTCTGGGACTAGCGGGGGAACCGCAGATACGCAGTATTTT.

The chain carries TRBV7-9 and TRBJ2-2; D not certain. The CDR3 sequence is 14 residues long. Trimming removed 3 bases at V and 4 bases at J, with 9 bases between. Germline V lookup: CDR1 SEHNR, CDR2 FQNEAQ (reference sequence). CDR3 amino acids: CASSLSSFTGELFF. The CDR3 DNA reads TGTGCCAGCAGCTTGAGCAGCTTCACCGGGGAGCTGTTTTTT.

This clone was observed a few times. The gene calls are TRBV7-2 and TRBJ2-7; either TRBD1 or TRBD2 may supply D (5 bases each). The CDR3 sequence is 12 residues long. The germline V gene has CDR1 SGHTA and CDR2 FQGNSA. Trimming took off 8 bases at V and 9 bases at J, with 17 bases between the two ends. The CDR3 is CASANPGRRQYF. The DNA of the CDR3 is TGTGCCAGCGCAAACCCGGGACGTAGGCAGTACTTC.

J is TRBJ1-2 and V is TRBV9; 7 bases line up with TRBD1. The germline CDR1 and CDR2 sequences are SGDLS and YYNGEE. The CDR3 totals 13 residues. V was clipped by 4 bases and J by 6 bases; unmatched bases: 6. CDR3 bases: TGTGCCAGCAGCATACAGGGGCAGGATGGCTACACCTTC. As protein: CASSIQGQDGYTF.

The chain has TRBV29-1 and TRBJ2-3; TRBD1 agrees at 8 bases. Unmatched junction bases numbered 12, after V lost 6 bases and J lost 4 bases. The CDR3 extends over 15 amino acids. Germline loops: CDR1 SQVTM, CDR2 ANQGSEA. The CDR3 nucleotides are TGCAGCGTAGACAGGGGCGGAATAGGGGCAGATACGCAGTATTTT. Protein: CSVDRGGIGADTQYF.